This T cell receptor (beta chain) was observed in a study of blood T cell repertoires in COVID-19. The overall study: The analysed material was cDNA or gDNA that came from T cells, B-cell-depleted T cells, or PBMCs.

This table comes from immunoSEQ multiplex PCR, and its TCRdb copy is limited to in-frame clones, with some not included. The sample has approximately 440,000 clones, roughly 88% seen once. With V trimmed by 1 base and J by 3 bases, 9 bases remained unmatched. The germline V gene encodes CDR1 SEHNR and CDR2 FQNEAQ (reference sequence). The CDR3 has 16 amino acids. The material sequenced was peripheral blood. This chain links TRBV7-9 with TRBJ2-7; 7 bases map to TRBD1. The sequence derives from a woman aged 45-59 years with COVID-19, enrolled during active disease. In DNA form, the CDR3 reads TGTGCCAGCAGCTTAGGGGGAACAGGGGCCTTCTACGAGCAGTACTTC. Its translation: CASSLGGTGAFYEQYF.